The 20 T cell receptor beta chains below all came from one sample that was sequenced in a study of control samples from healthy donors and cancer patients. Measured with immunoSEQ multiplex PCR; TCRdb has only the in-frame clones, and not every one. This sample carries fewer than 120,000 clones, around 89% of them seen once, and the ten largest clones take roughly 4%. Material for sequencing was PBMCs. These receptors were collected from a woman aged 55 to 70 with lung cancer.

This chain connects TRBV24-1 to TRBJ1-4; D possibly corresponds to TRBD1 (5 bases). Germline CDR1 is KGHDR and CDR2 is SFDVKD. Trimming pared 3 bases from V and 0 bases from J, leaving 7 bases between. There are 15 residues in the CDR3. As DNA, the CDR3 is TGTGCCACCAGTGATGGGGGTTCAACTAATGAAAAACTGTTTTTT. Residues: CATSDGGSTNEKLFF.

The genes are TRBV11-3 and TRBJ1-2; D is possibly TRBD1 (5 bases). Trimming shortened V by 5 bases and J by 7 bases, and 23 bases separated the two germline ends. CDR1 is SGHNT, CDR2 YENEEA, per germline. The CDR3 totals 16 residues. CDR3 sequence (DNA): TGTGCCAGCAGCCTCTCTTTGGCAGAATCTGGGGGTGGCTACACCTTC. Translation: CASSLSLAESGGGYTF.

Turning to this clone: A junction end diverges from the germline sequence, so it may reflect a read error. This rearrangement joins TRBV9 to TRBJ2-2; 10 bases map to TRBD2. The CDR3 loop spans 15 amino acids. Germline assignment: CDR1 SGDLS and CDR2 YYNGEE. The CDR3 here is CARRGERGGPGELFF. The CDR3 DNA is TGTGCCCGCAGGGGAGAGCGGGGGGGCCCCGGGGAGCTGTTTTTT.

This chain links TRBV5-1 with TRBJ2-5; D uncertain. Trimming removed 0 bases from V and 2 bases from J, with 5 bases in between. Germline-derived CDR1 and CDR2 are SGHRS and YFSETQ. The CDR3 length is 13 residues. CDR3 protein: CASSLGRQETQYF. CDR3 sequence (DNA): TGCGCCAGCAGCTTGGGACGGCAAGAGACCCAGTACTTC.

The chain recombines TRBV30 with TRBJ1-2; TRBD1 is a possible D gene (5 bases). The CDR3 sequence is 14 residues long. Germline-derived CDR1 and CDR2 are GTSNPN and SVGIG (reference sequence). Between the trimmed V and J ends, which lost 0 bases and 2 bases, there was a span of 10 bases. The CDR3 sequence is CAWSVPQGNYGYTF. The CDR3 bases are TGTGCCTGGAGTGTACCCCAGGGAAACTATGGCTACACCTTC.

V gene TRBV11-2 combines with J gene TRBJ2-3; a weak D match, TRBD2 (5 bases). The V end was cut by 1 base, the J end by 0 bases, with 11 bases between. This CDR3 has 16 residues. From germline, CDR1 is SGHAT and CDR2 FQNNGV. CDR3 amino acids: CASSLGAERSTDTQYF. The CDR3 DNA reads as TGTGCCAGCAGCTTAGGTGCCGAGCGGAGCACAGATACGCAGTATTTT.

The rearrangement links TRBV10-3 to TRBJ2-3; TRBD2 agrees at 13 bases. Germline CDR1 reads ENHRY; CDR2 reads SYGVKD. The CDR3 loop spans 15 amino acids. V gave up 10 bases and J gave up 3 bases; unmatched junction bases: 7. CDR3 amino acids: CASGLAGDDTDTQYF. CDR3 nucleotide sequence: TGTGCCAGCGGACTAGCGGGAGATGATACAGATACGCAGTATTTT.

The gene calls are TRBV27 and TRBJ1-1; no firm D call. CDR1 and CDR2 from the germline V gene are MNHEY and SMNVEV (reference sequence). CDR3 length: 15 residues. Deletions cut 6 bases from V and 4 bases from J, with 18 bases between. CDR3 loop: CASRGFEGFGTEAFF. The CDR3, as DNA: TGTGCCAGCAGGGGGTTCGAGGGTTTCGGCACTGAAGCTTTCTTT.

The chain employs TRBV6-1 and TRBJ2-5; D is perhaps TRBD2 (5 bases). This CDR3 is 16 amino acids long. Germline V gives CDR1 MNHNS, CDR2 SASEGT. V lost 3 bases, J lost 7 bases, and 21 bases lay in between. The CDR3 sequence: CASSEASLEIWATQYF. The CDR3 nucleotides are TGTGCCAGCAGTGAGGCTAGCTTGGAGATATGGGCGACCCAGTACTTC.

This chain's CDR3 is CASSFTALNTEAFF. CDR3 coding DNA: TGTGCCAGCAGTTTTACAGCGTTGAACACTGAAGCTTTCTTT. The chain carries TRBV27 and TRBJ1-1; D gene uncertain. This CDR3 contains 14 residues. Germline CDR1 reads MNHEY; CDR2 reads SMNVEV (reference sequence). V lost 3 bases to trimming and J lost 0 bases, with 8 bases between them.

The CDR3 sequence is CASSPLGQTNQPQHF. CDR3 coding DNA: TGTGCCAGCAGTCCCCTCGGACAGACGAATCAGCCCCAGCATTTT. The chain employs TRBV2 and TRBJ1-5; a possible D gene is TRBD1 (6 bases). The germline CDR1 and CDR2 sequences are SNHLY and FYNNEI. The CDR3 is 15 amino acids. Trimming removed 5 bases at V and 4 bases at J, with 15 bases between.

CDR3 nucleotide sequence: TGTGCCAGCAGCTTATCGGATGGGGGAACTGAAGCTTTCTTT. Its protein is CASSLSDGGTEAFF. The chain has TRBV7-2 and TRBJ1-1, with D perhaps TRBD1 (5 bases). Germline V CDR1 and CDR2: SGHTA, FQGNSA. Trimming shortened V by 2 bases and J by 5 bases, and 12 bases separated the two germline ends. This CDR3 has 14 amino acids.

This chain connects TRBV4-1 to TRBJ2-1; 11 bases match TRBD2. CDR1 is MGHRA and CDR2 is YSYEKL in the germline V gene. CDR3 length equals 19 residues. The V gene end was trimmed by 4 bases and the J gene end by 0 bases; junction bases not matched to a gene: 11. CDR3 sequence: CASSPEASGGRFSYNEQFF. CDR3 coding DNA: TGCGCCAGCAGCCCTGAAGCTAGCGGGGGGCGGTTCTCCTACAATGAGCAGTTCTTC.

V is TRBV5-1 and J is TRBJ2-7; TRBD1 aligns across 10 bases. This CDR3 spans 14 amino acids. CDR1 is SGHRS and CDR2 is YFSETQ in the germline V gene. Unmatched junction bases numbered 5, after V lost 3 bases and J lost 5 bases. DNA of the CDR3: TGCGCCAGCAGCTCTCGGACAGGGGGAAACGAGCAGTACTTC. This encodes CASSSRTGGNEQYF.

The J gene is TRBJ1-2, the V gene TRBV18; 7 bases match TRBD1. This CDR3 spans 16 amino acids. Per the germline V gene, CDR1 is KGHSH and CDR2 is LQKENI. After removal of 3 bases from V and 4 bases from J, the junction contained 11 bases not matched to a gene. CDR3 amino acids: CASSPQEGAVGYGYTF. CDR3 nucleotides: TGTGCCAGCTCACCCCAGGAGGGGGCTGTGGGCTATGGCTACACCTTC.

CDR3 bases: TGTGCCAGCAGCCAGGGTGGACTAGTCTCTTACAATGAGCAGTTCTTC. This codes for CASSQGGLVSYNEQFF. The chain combines TRBV3-1 (or the pseudogene TRBV3-2) with TRBJ2-1, with 7 nucleotides matching TRBD2. The germline V gene has CDR1 LGHDT and CDR2 YNNKEL (reference sequence). V lost 3 bases, J lost 4 bases, and 9 bases stayed unmatched. The CDR3 runs to 16 residues.

V usage is TRBV6-6 and J usage is TRBJ1-2; 11 nucleotides line up with TRBD1. The CDR3 length is 16 residues. The V and J ends lost 10 bases and 4 bases, in that order; junction bases with no gene match: 14. CDR1 MNHNY and CDR2 SVGAGI come from the germline V gene (reference sequence). The CDR3 coding sequence is TGTGCCACCCTAGGCGGGACAGGGGGACCCCTCTATGGCTACACCTTC. Translation gives CATLGGTGGPLYGYTF.

The chain's CDR3 is CASSAPGLYNEQFF. The CDR3 nucleotides are TGTGCCAGCAGCGCTCCGGGACTATACAATGAGCAGTTCTTC. J is TRBJ2-1 and V is TRBV3-1 (or the pseudogene TRBV3-2); 7 nucleotides match TRBD2. CDR1 and CDR2 from the germline V gene are LGHDT and YNNKEL (reference sequence). Trimming at V came to 5 bases and at J to 4 bases, leaving 5 bases not matched to a gene. This CDR3 has 14 amino acids.

This clone was picked up one time. The chain carries TRBV5-1 and TRBJ1-2; 7 bases are shared with TRBD1. The junction had 9 bases not matched to a gene; V was cut back by 0 bases and J by 4 bases. The CDR3 runs 16 residues. CDR1 is SGHRS, CDR2 YFSETQ, per germline. The CDR3 here is CASSLGDTGASYGYTF. CDR3 bases: TGCGCCAGCAGCTTGGGGGATACAGGGGCCTCCTATGGCTACACCTTC.

This chain links TRBV27 with TRBJ1-2, with 8 bases fitting TRBD1. V dropped 0 bases and J dropped 10; count of bases not matched to a gene: 7. The CDR3 totals 14 residues. The germline V gene has CDR1 MNHEY and CDR2 SMNVEV (reference sequence). The CDR3, as DNA: TGTGCCAGCAGTTTATCCTTTGGGCAGGGGGCCTACACCTTC. This codes for CASSLSFGQGAYTF.